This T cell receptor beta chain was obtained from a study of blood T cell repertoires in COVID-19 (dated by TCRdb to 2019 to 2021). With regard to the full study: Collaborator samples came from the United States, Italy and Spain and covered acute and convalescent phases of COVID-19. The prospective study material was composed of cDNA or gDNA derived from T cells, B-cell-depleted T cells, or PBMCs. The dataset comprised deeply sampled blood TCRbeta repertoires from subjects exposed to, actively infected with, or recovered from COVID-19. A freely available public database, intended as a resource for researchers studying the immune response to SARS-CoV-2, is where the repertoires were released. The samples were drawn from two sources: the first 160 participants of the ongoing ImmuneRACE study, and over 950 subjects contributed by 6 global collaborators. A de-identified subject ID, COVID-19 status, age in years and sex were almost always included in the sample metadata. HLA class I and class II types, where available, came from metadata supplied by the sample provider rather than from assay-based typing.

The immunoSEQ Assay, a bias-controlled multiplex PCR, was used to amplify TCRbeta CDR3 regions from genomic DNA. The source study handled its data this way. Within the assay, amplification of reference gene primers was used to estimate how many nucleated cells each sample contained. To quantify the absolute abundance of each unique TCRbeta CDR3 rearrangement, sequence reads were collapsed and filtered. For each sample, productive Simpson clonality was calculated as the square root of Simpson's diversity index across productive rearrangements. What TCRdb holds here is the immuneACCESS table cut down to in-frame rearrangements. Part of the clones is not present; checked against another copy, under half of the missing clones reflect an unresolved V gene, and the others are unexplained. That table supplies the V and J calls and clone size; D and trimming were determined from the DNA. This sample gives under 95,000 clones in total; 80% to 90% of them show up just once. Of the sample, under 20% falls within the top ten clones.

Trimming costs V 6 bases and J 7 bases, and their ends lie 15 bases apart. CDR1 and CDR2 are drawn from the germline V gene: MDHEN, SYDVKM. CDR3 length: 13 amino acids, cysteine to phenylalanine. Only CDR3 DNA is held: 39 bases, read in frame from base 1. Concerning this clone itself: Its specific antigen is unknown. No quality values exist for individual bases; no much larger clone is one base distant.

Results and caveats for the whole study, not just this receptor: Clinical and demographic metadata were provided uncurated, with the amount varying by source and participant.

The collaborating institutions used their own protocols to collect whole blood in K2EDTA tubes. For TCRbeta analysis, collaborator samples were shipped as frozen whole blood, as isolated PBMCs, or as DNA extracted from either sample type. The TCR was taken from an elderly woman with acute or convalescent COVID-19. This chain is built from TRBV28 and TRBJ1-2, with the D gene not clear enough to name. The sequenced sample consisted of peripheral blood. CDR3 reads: CASRQLDLGGYTF. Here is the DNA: TGTGCCAGCAGACAGCTTGACCTGGGTGGCTACACCTTC.